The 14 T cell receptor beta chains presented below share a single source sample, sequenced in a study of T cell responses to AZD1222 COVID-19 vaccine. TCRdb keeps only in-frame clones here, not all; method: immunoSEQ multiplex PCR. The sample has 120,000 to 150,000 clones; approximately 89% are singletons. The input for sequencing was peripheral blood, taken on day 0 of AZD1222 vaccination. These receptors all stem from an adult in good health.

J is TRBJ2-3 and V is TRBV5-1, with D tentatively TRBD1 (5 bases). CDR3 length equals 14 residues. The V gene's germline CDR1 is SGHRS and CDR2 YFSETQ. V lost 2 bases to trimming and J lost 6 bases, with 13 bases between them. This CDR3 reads CASSFTTVSDTQYF. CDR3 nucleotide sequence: TGCGCCAGCAGCTTTACGACAGTCTCGGATACGCAGTATTTT.

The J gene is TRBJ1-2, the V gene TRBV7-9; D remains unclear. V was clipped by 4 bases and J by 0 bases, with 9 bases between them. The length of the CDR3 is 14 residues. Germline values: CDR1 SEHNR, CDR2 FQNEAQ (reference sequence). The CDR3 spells CASSSIVTNYGYTF. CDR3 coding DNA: TGTGCCAGCAGCTCGATTGTTACTAACTATGGCTACACCTTC.

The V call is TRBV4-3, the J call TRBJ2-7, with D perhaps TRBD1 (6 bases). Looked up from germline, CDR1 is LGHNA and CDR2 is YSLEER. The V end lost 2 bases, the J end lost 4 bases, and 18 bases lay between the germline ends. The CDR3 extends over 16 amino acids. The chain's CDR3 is CASSQNAGAYKYEQYF. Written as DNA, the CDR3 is TGCGCCAGCAGCCAAAATGCAGGGGCGTACAAATACGAGCAGTACTTC.

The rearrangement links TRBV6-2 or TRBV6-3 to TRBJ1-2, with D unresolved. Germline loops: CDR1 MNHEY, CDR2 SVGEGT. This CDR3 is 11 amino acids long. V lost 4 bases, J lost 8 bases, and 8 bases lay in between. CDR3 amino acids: CASSWTRGYTF. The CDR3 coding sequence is TGTGCCAGCAGTTGGACGAGAGGCTACACCTTC.

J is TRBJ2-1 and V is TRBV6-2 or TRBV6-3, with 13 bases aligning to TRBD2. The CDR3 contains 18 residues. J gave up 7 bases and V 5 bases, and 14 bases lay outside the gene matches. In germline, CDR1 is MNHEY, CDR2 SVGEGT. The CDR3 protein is CASSPGKTSGRVWNEQFF. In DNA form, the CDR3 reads TGTGCCAGCAGTCCAGGGAAAACTAGCGGGAGGGTTTGGAATGAGCAGTTCTTC.

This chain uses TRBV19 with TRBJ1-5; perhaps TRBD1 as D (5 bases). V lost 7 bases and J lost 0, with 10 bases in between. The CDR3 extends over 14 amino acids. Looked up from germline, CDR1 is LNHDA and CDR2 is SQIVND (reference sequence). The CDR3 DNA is TGTGCCAGTAAGGGCAGGGCTAGCAATCAGCCCCAGCATTTT. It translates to CASKGRASNQPQHF.

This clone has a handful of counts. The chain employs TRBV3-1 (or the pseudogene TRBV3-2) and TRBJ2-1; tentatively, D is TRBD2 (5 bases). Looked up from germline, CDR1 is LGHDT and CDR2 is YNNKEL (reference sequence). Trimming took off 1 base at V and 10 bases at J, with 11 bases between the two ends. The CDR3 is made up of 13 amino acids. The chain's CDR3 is CASSQVGLAEQFF. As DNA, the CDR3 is TGTGCCAGCAGCCAAGTTGGTCTAGCCGAGCAGTTCTTC.

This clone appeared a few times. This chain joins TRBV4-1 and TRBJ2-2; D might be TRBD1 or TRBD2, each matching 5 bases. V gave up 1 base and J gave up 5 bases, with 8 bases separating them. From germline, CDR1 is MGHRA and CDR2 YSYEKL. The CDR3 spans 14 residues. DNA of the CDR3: TGCGCCAGCAGCCAAGTATGGGGGACCGGGGAGCTGTTTTTT. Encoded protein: CASSQVWGTGELFF.

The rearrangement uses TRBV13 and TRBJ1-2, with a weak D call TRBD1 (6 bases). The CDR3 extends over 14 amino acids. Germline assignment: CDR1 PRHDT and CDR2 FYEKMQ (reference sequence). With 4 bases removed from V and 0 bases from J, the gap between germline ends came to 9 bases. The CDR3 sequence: CASSSRTANYGYTF. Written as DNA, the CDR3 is TGTGCCAGCAGCTCAAGGACAGCTAACTATGGCTACACCTTC.

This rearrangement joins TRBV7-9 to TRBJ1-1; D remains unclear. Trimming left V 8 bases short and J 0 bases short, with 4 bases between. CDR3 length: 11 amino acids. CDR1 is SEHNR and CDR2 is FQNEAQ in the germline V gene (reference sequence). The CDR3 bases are TGTGCCAGCCAGGTGAACACTGAAGCTTTCTTT. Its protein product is CASQVNTEAFF.

The CDR3 DNA reads as TGTGCCAGCAGCTTAGGGCAGGTAGAGACCCAGTACTTC. This encodes CASSLGQVETQYF. The gene calls are TRBV7-2 and TRBJ2-5; no clear D gene. CDR1 SGHTA and CDR2 FQGNSA come from the germline V gene. Trimming removed 1 base from V and 4 bases from J, with 7 bases in between. This CDR3 is 13 amino acids long.

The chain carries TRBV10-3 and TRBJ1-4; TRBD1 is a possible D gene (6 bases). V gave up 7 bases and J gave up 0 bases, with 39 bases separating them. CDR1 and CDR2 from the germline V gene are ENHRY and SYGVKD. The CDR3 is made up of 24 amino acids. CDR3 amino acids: CAIKGERSAGVGGIGSSTNEKLFF. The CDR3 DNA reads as TGTGCCATCAAGGGAGAGCGGTCGGCAGGGGTGGGTGGTATAGGGAGTTCAACTAATGAAAAACTGTTTTTT.

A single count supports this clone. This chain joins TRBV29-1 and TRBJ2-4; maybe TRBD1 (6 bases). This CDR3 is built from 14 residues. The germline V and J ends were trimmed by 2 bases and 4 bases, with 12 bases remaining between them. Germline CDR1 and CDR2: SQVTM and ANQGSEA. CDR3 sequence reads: CSVESWGTKNIQYF. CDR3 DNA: TGCAGCGTTGAATCTTGGGGGACAAAAAACATTCAGTACTTC.

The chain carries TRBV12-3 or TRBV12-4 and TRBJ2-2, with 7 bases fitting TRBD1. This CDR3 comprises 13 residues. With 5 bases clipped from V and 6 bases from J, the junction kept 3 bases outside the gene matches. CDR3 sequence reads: CASSRTGAGELFF. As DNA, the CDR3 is TGTGCCAGCAGTCGCACAGGGGCCGGGGAGCTGTTTTTT.